This T cell receptor (beta chain) was documented in a study of blood T cell repertoires in COVID-19. Libraries were prepared by immunoSEQ multiplex PCR; TCRdb keeps only in-frame clonotypes and omits some of them. This table holds a few hundred thousand clones, around 87% found once. A Seattle source enrolled patients during active infection and followed them longitudinally. CDR3 length equals 17 residues. Germline V CDR1 and CDR2: MNHEY, SVGEGT. V shed 6 bases and J shed 0 bases, with 21 bases lying between them. Sequenced sample: peripheral blood. This TCR came from a woman between 40 and 50 years old with COVID-19, enrolled during active disease. The chain uses TRBV6-2 or TRBV6-3 and TRBJ2-7; tentative D call: TRBD1 (6 bases). The CDR3 region has the DNA TGTGCCAGCAGCCCTTATCCTCAGGGGATGAGCTCCTACGAGCAGTACTTC. Translated: CASSPYPQGMSSYEQYF.